This T cell receptor (beta chain) was retrieved from a study of CD8 T cells in Susac syndrome. Blood CD8+ and CD4+ T cells underwent high-throughput TCR beta sequencing. Each multiple sclerosis control was a treatment-naive patient with relapsing-remitting disease that was either stable or active. TEMRA cells were FACS-enriched and CD8+ and CD4+ T cells negatively isolated. The CDR3 has 15 residues. V gave up 5 bases and J gave up 6 bases; unmatched junction bases: 12. The germline V gene encodes CDR1 PRHDT and CDR2 FYEKMQ (reference sequence). With random hexamers, reverse transcription was performed on about 0.5 to 1 ug of RNA. Each CDR3 protein is one row after TCRdb ran MiXCR on the immunoSEQ multiplex PCR reads. The top ten clones hold roughly 0.15% of a sample with about 200,000 distinct CDR3 sequences, roughly 90% of them seen once.

Sequencing input: CD8+ T cells from PBMCs. This receptor was taken from a human donor with multiple sclerosis. V gene TRBV13 combines with J gene TRBJ1-2, with 7 positions matching TRBD1. CDR3 residues: CASSERRSGGNGYTF. CDR3 nucleotide sequence: TGTGCCAGCAGCGAACGGAGGTCAGGGGGGAATGGCTACACCTTC.